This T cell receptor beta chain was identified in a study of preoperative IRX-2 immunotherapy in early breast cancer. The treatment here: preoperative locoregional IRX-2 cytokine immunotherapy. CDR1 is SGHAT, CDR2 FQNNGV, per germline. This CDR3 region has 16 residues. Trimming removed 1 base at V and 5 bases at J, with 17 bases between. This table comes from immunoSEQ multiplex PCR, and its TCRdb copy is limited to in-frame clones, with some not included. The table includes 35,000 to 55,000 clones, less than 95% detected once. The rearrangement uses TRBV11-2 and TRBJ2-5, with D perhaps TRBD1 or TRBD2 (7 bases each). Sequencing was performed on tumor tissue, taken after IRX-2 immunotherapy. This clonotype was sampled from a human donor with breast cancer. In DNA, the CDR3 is TGTGCCAGCAGCTTAGCATGGGAGGGGGCGAGGGAGACCCAGTACTTC. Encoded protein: CASSLAWEGARETQYF.